This T cell receptor (beta chain) was profiled in a study of blood T cell repertoires in COVID-19. About the research overall: Acute and convalescent COVID-19 samples came from the United States, Italy and Spain.

The junction had 10 bases not matched to a gene; V was cut back by 1 base and J by 0 bases. This CDR3 comprises 18 residues. Germline V gene data show CDR1 as KGHSH and CDR2 as LQKENI. Authors' processing steps: For nucleated cells, counts were estimated from reference gene primer amplification. Sequencing used immunoSEQ multiplex PCR; TCRdb keeps in-frame clones, though not all of them. V and J calls and clone size come straight from that table; D and trimming were deduced from the DNA. The table has 230,000 or so clones, 80% to 90% seen once. V and J are TRBV18 and TRBJ1-2; TRBD1 aligns across 8 bases. The sequencing sample was made of peripheral blood. The sequence was obtained from a man aged 40-49 years with active or convalescent COVID-19. CDR3 nucleotide sequence: TGTGCCAGCTCACCACTGGTCGGACAGGGAAGCTCTAACTATGGCTACACCTTC. Its translation is CASSPLVGQGSSNYGYTF.